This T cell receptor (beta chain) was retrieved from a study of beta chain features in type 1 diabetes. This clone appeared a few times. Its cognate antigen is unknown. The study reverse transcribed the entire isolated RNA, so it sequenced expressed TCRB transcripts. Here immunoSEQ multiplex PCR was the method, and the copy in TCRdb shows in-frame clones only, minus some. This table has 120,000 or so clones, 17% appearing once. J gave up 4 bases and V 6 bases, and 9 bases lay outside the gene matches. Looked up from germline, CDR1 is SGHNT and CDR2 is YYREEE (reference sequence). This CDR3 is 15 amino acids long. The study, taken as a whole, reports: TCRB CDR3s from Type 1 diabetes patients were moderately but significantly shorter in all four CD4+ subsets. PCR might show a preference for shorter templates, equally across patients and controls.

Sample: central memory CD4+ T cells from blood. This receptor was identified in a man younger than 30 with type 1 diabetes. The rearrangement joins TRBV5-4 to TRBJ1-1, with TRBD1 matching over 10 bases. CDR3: CASTMGQGTTTEAFF. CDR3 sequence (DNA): TGTGCCAGCACAATGGGACAGGGGACCACCACTGAAGCTTTCTTT.